The 18 T cell receptor beta chains presented below share a single source sample, sequenced in a study of identical twins. MiXCR, applied by TCRdb to the 5' RACE reads, yields one record per CDR3 protein. The sample includes about 700,000 distinct CDR3 sequences, approximately 9% of them seen just once. This sample also appeared in a second study, on yellow fever vaccine responses in identical twins.

The specimen sequenced was PBMCs. All receptors derive from a woman younger than 35 in good health.

The chain employs TRBV7-9 and TRBJ2-2, with 8 positions matching TRBD1. The CDR3 contains 15 residues. Germline loops: CDR1 SEHNR, CDR2 FQNEAQ (reference sequence). Losses at the gene ends were 7 bases for V and 5 bases for J; bases not matched to a gene: 9. CDR3 DNA sequence: TGTGCCAGCACCCCCGGACAGGGAGGTACCGGGGAGCTGTTTTTT. This codes for CASTPGQGGTGELFF.

There are a few counts of this clonotype. The CDR3 DNA reads as TGCGCCAGCACCCACGGTAGGGATGGAGGAACCGGGGAGCTGTTTTTT. Translation gives CASTHGRDGGTGELFF. The rearrangement links TRBV5-1 to TRBJ2-2, with a tentative D call TRBD2 (5 bases). The V end lost 6 bases, the J end lost 5 bases, and 20 bases lay between the germline ends. The germline gives CDR1 SGHRS, CDR2 YFSETQ. CDR3 length equals 16 residues.

This clonotype has ten or more counts. The chain has TRBV6-1 and TRBJ1-6; D call uncertain. Looked up from germline, CDR1 is MNHNS and CDR2 is SASEGT. The CDR3 sequence is 16 residues long. V was trimmed by 4 bases and J by 6 bases, leaving 16 bases between them. CDR3 bases: TGTGCCAGCAGTGCCTACGGGATGCTCCCTAATTCACCCCTCCACTTT. It yields the protein CASSAYGMLPNSPLHF.

This sequence joins TRBV10-3 and TRBJ1-1; D remains unclear. The CDR3 sequence is 14 residues long. Germline assignment: CDR1 ENHRY and CDR2 SYGVKD. Trimming pared 3 bases from V and 1 base from J, leaving 9 bases between. Here the CDR3 reads CAISDGRGNTEAFF. The CDR3 DNA follows: TGTGCCATCAGTGACGGGCGGGGGAACACTGAAGCTTTCTTT.

This clonotype was recorded a few times. This chain uses TRBV7-2 with TRBJ1-1, with D possibly TRBD1 on 6 matching bases. The CDR3 runs to 12 residues. The germline V gene encodes CDR1 SGHTA and CDR2 FQGNSA. The V end lost 7 bases, the J end lost 8 bases, and 14 bases lay between the germline ends. CDR3 in DNA: TGTGCCAGCACTCAACGGGGGGCGGAAGCTTTCTTT. It translates to CASTQRGAEAFF.

This clonotype has at least ten counts. The chain couples TRBV5-1 to TRBJ1-5, with D perhaps matching TRBD1 (5 bases). With 0 bases removed from V and 4 bases from J, the gap between germline ends came to 11 bases. Germline CDR1 and CDR2: SGHRS and YFSETQ. The CDR3 is 15 amino acids. CDR3 amino acids: CASSLEGARNQPQHF. The CDR3 DNA is TGCGCCAGCAGCTTGGAAGGGGCGCGGAATCAGCCCCAGCATTTT.

In its sample, this clonotype was seen a few times. CDR3 DNA sequence: TGTGCCAGCAGTGAATTGACCGTCACCTACGAGCAGTACTTC. It encodes CASSELTVTYEQYF. V usage is TRBV6-1 and J usage is TRBJ2-7; D gene ambiguous. The CDR3 is 14 amino acids. The V end lost 2 bases, the J end lost 2 bases, and 10 bases lay between the germline ends. CDR1 and CDR2 from the germline V gene are MNHNS and SASEGT.

The genes are TRBV14 and TRBJ2-2; 9 nucleotides line up with TRBD2. J was trimmed by 1 base and V by 4 bases; bases with no gene match: 4. The CDR3 runs 16 residues. CDR1 is SGHDN and CDR2 is FVKESK in the germline V gene. The CDR3, as DNA: TGTGCCAGCAGCCGTACTAGCGGGCTGAACACCGGGGAGCTGTTTTTT. Residues: CASSRTSGLNTGELFF.

The V gene is TRBV28, the J gene TRBJ2-4; D remains unclear. Trimming shortened V by 5 bases and J by 0 bases, and 20 bases separated the two germline ends. This CDR3 is built from 18 residues. The germline gives CDR1 MDHEN, CDR2 SYDVKM. The CDR3 DNA reads as TGTGCCAGCAGTCACTCCTTAAGGGAAATCATAGCCAAAAACATTCAGTACTTC. It codes for CASSHSLREIIAKNIQYF.

There are a few counts of this clonotype. The rearrangement links TRBV20-1 to TRBJ1-1; D is possibly TRBD1 (5 bases). Germline-derived CDR1 and CDR2 are DFQATT and SNEGSKA (reference sequence). Trimming left V 7 bases short and J 1 base short, with 16 bases between. CDR3 length: 14 amino acids. The CDR3 region has the DNA TGCAGTGTCCGGCAGGGAGGACGGAACACTGAAGCTTTCTTT. Amino acid sequence: CSVRQGGRNTEAFF.

This clonotype has more than one count but fewer than ten. The J gene is TRBJ2-3, the V gene TRBV25-1; D remains ambiguous. This CDR3 comprises 12 residues. Germline loops: CDR1 MGHDK, CDR2 SYGVNS. Trimming removed 1 base at V and 7 bases at J, with 6 bases between. The CDR3 here is CASSESEYTQYF. The CDR3 DNA reads TGTGCCAGCAGTGAATCTGAGTATACGCAGTATTTT.

This clonotype came up a few times. The chain carries TRBV29-1 and TRBJ2-7; D perhaps matches TRBD2 (6 bases). This CDR3 spans 13 amino acids. V lost 7 bases to trimming and J lost 3 bases, with 16 bases between them. The germline V gene has CDR1 SQVTM and CDR2 ANQGSEA. CDR3 nucleotide sequence: TGCAGCGCCCTGGGGACTTATCACTACGAGCAGTACTTC. This codes for CSALGTYHYEQYF.

This clonotype showed up just a few times. V and J are TRBV12-3 or TRBV12-4 and TRBJ2-6; TRBD1 matches 8 bases. This CDR3 region has 17 residues. After removal of 7 bases from V and 4 bases from J, the junction contained 12 bases not matched to a gene. CDR3 DNA: TGTGCCAGCACACCGGAGACAGGGGAGATGGGGGCCAACGTCCTGACTTTC. Translation: CASTPETGEMGANVLTF.

The CDR3 loop is CSADGDSGNTIYF. The CDR3 DNA reads TGCAGTGCTGACGGGGACTCTGGAAACACCATATATTTT. The J gene is TRBJ1-3, the V gene TRBV20-1; no reliable D call. There are 13 residues in the CDR3. Germline V gene sequence: CDR1 DFQATT, CDR2 SNEGSKA (reference sequence). V lost 5 bases and J 0 bases, leaving 8 bases between the germline ends.

This clonotype was observed at least ten times. This rearrangement joins TRBV15 to TRBJ1-5; D uncertain. V was trimmed by 4 bases and J by 3 bases, leaving 13 bases between them. This CDR3 is 15 amino acids long. Germline V gene lookup returns CDR1 LNHNV and CDR2 YYDKDF (reference sequence). CDR3 region: CATSTDRALNQPQHF. The DNA for the CDR3 is TGTGCCACCAGCACTGACCGCGCTCTCAATCAGCCCCAGCATTTT.

This clonotype was recorded a few times. The V gene is TRBV27, the J gene TRBJ1-2; perhaps TRBD1 as D (6 bases). The length of the CDR3 is 18 residues. CDR1 and CDR2 (germline): MNHEY, SMNVEV (reference sequence). Trimming took 4 bases from V and 3 from J, leaving 24 bases between them. Here the CDR3 reads CASSSPFLWGGIHYGYTF. In DNA form, the CDR3 reads TGTGCCAGCAGTTCGCCCTTCTTATGGGGGGGCATACACTATGGCTACACCTTC.

This rearrangement joins TRBV12-3 or TRBV12-4 to TRBJ2-2, with D possibly being TRBD2 (6 bases). V was pared by 0 bases and J by 4 bases, with 12 bases between. The CDR3 has 16 amino acids. CDR3 residues: CASSLARGLGTGELFF. The CDR3 nucleotides are TGTGCCAGCAGTTTAGCGCGGGGACTGGGCACCGGGGAGCTGTTTTTT.

This clonotype was counted many times. The chain links TRBV12-3 or TRBV12-4 to TRBJ1-3, with D tentatively TRBD1 (6 bases). The CDR3 runs 14 residues. Trimming took 7 bases from V and 4 from J, leaving 14 bases between them. The CDR3 DNA sequence: TGTGCCAGCACAAACAGGGCCGCGGGAAACACCATATATTTT. Translated: CASTNRAAGNTIYF.